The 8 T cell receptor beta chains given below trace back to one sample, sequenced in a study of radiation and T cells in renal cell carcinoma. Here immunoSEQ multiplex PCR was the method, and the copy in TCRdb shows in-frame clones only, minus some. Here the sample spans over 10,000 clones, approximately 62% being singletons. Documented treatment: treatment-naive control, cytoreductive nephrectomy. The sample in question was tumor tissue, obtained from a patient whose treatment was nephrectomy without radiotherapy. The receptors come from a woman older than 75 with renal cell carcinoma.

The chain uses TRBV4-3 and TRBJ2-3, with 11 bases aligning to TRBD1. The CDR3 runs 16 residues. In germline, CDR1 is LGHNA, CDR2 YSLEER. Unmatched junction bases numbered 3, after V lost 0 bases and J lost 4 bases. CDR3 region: CASSQDWGQGADTQYF. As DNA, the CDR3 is TGCGCCAGCAGCCAAGATTGGGGACAGGGGGCAGATACGCAGTATTTT.

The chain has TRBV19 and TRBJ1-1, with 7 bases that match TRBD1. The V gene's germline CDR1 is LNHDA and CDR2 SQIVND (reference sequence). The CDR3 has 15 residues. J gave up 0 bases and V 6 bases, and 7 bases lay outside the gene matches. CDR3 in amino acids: CASRRLGQLNTEAFF. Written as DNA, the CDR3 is TGTGCCAGTAGACGGTTGGGACAGCTGAACACTGAAGCTTTCTTT.

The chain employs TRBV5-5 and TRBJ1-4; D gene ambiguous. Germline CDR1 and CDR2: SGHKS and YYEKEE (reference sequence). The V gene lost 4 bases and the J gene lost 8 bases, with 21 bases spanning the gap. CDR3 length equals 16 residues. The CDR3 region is CASSPGPSGMAEKLFF. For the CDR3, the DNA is TGTGCCAGCAGCCCCGGACCCTCTGGGATGGCAGAAAAACTGTTTTTT.

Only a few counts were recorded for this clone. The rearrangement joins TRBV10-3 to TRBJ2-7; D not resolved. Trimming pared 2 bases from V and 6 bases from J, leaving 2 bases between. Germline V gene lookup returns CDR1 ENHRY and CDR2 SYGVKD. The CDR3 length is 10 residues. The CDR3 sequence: CAISEGEQYV. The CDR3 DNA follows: TGTGCCATCAGTGAGGGCGAGCAGTACGTC.

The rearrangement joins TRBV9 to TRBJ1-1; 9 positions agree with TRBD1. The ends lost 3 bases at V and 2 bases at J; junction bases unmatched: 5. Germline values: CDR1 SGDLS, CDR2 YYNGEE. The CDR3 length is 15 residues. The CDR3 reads CASSGPDRGNTEAFF. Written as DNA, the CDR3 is TGTGCCAGCAGCGGACCGGACAGGGGAAACACTGAAGCTTTCTTT.

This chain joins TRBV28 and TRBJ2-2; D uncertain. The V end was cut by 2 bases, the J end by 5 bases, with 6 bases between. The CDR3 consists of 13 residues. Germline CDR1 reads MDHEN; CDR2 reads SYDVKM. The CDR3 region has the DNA TGTGCCAGCAGTTTACAGCAAACCGGGGAGCTGTTTTTT. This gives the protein CASSLQQTGELFF. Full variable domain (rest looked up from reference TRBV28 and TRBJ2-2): DVKVTQSSRYLVKRTGEKVFLECVQDMDHENMFWYRQDPGLGLRLIYFSYDVKMKEKGDIPEGYSVSREKKERFSLILESASTNQTSMYLCASSLQQTGELFFGEGSRLTVL.

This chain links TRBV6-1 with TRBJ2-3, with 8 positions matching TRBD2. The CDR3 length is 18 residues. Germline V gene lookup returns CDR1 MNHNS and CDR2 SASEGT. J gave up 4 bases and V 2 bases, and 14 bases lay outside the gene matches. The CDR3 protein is CASSETLGSGGRADTQYF. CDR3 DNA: TGTGCCAGCAGTGAAACATTGGGGAGCGGGGGTAGGGCAGATACGCAGTATTTT.

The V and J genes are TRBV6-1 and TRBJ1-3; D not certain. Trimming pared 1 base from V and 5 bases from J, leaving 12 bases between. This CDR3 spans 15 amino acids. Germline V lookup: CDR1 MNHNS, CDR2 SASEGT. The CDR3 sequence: CASSEVPGPRNTIYF. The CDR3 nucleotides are TGTGCCAGCAGTGAAGTTCCGGGCCCCCGAAACACCATATATTTT.